A single sample gave rise to the 17 T cell receptor beta chains below, sequenced in a study of control samples from healthy donors and cancer patients. Produced via immunoSEQ multiplex PCR; TCRdb's table is partial and in-frame only. Here the sample spans approximately 150,000 clones, approximately 92% being singletons. The sample taken for sequencing was blood. Source of these receptors: a man aged 25-45 years in good health.

This chain links TRBV7-2 with TRBJ2-7; D is uncertain. This CDR3 has 14 amino acids. Germline CDR1 and CDR2: SGHTA and FQGNSA. V was pared by 1 base and J by 2 bases, with 9 bases between. The CDR3 spells CASSLGDSAYEQYF. CDR3 bases: TGTGCCAGCAGCTTAGGGGATTCGGCCTACGAGCAGTACTTC.

The J gene is TRBJ2-7, the V gene TRBV20-1; perhaps TRBD1 as D (6 bases). Germline loops: CDR1 DFQATT, CDR2 SNEGSKA (reference sequence). V dropped 3 bases and J dropped 4 bases, with 13 bases sitting between them. The CDR3 consists of 13 residues. CDR3 in amino acids: CSASKGDRYEQYF. CDR3 DNA: TGCAGTGCTAGTAAGGGGGATCGTTACGAGCAGTACTTC.

This chain links TRBV29-1 with TRBJ1-2; D remains unclear. Trimming took 2 bases from V and 4 from J, leaving 14 bases between them. This CDR3 region has 14 residues. Germline V CDR1 and CDR2: SQVTM, ANQGSEA. The CDR3 sequence is CSVELAPGIYGYTF. The CDR3 region has the DNA TGCAGCGTTGAACTGGCACCCGGGATCTATGGCTACACCTTC.

The V gene is TRBV5-7, the J gene TRBJ1-1; no firm D call. TRBV5-7 is identified as an open reading frame with a role that is uncertain. The V end lost 0 bases, the J end lost 1 base, and 16 bases lay between the germline ends. This CDR3 is built from 17 residues. In DNA form, the CDR3 reads TGTGCCAGCAGCTTGGTGCGACTGCGCATTCCGAACACTGAAGCTTTCTTT. Its protein is CASSLVRLRIPNTEAFF.

Here the CDR3 DNA reads TGTGCCAGCAGTTTAGACAGGTCCTACGAGCAGTACTTC. This gives the protein CASSLDRSYEQYF. The genes are TRBV2 and TRBJ2-7; possibly TRBD1 for D (6 bases). The CDR3 length is 13 residues. V shed 5 bases and J shed 1 base, with 9 bases lying between them. Germline V gives CDR1 SNHLY, CDR2 FYNNEI. Variable domain in full (rest from reference TRBV2 and TRBJ2-7): EPEVTQTPSHQVTQMGQEVILRCVPISNHLYFYWYRQILGQKVEFLVSFYNNEISEKSEIFDDQFSVERPDGSNFTLKIRSTKLEDSAMYFCASSLDRSYEQYFGPGTRLTVT.

The V and J genes are TRBV6-5 and TRBJ1-1, with 7 bases aligning to TRBD1. CDR3 size: 14 residues. V dropped 5 bases and J dropped 5; count of bases not matched to a gene: 8. The germline V gene encodes CDR1 MNHEY and CDR2 SVGAGI. CDR3 nucleotide sequence: TGTGCCAGCAGTCTCCCGGGACAGAAAACTGAAGCTTTCTTT. Translating it yields CASSLPGQKTEAFF.

The chain joins TRBV5-6 to TRBJ2-7; a weak D match, TRBD2 (6 bases). The CDR3 sequence is 15 residues long. The germline V gene encodes CDR1 SGHDT and CDR2 YYEEEE. V shed 3 bases and J shed 7 bases, with 20 bases lying between them. The CDR3 region has the DNA TGTGCCAGCAGCTCCTCTATTTTTCCTGCGGGGGAGCAGTACTTC. This translates into CASSSSIFPAGEQYF. Full variable domain (outside the CDR3, taken from reference TRBV5-6 and TRBJ2-7): DAGVTQSPTHLIKTRGQQVTLRCSPKSGHDTVSWYQQALGQGPQFIFQYYEEEERQRGNFPDRFSGHQFPNYSSELNVNALLLGDSALYLCASSSSIFPAGEQYFGPGTRLTVT.

The chain combines TRBV6-1 with TRBJ2-1; 11 positions agree with TRBD2. This CDR3 comprises 14 residues. The trim removed 2 bases at V and 9 bases at J, leaving 3 bases unmatched. Looked up from germline, CDR1 is MNHNS and CDR2 is SASEGT. CDR3 region: CASSEISGGAEQFF. DNA of the CDR3: TGTGCCAGCAGTGAAATTAGCGGGGGGGCTGAGCAGTTCTTC.

The chain couples TRBV9 to TRBJ2-7; D not certain. In germline, CDR1 is SGDLS, CDR2 YYNGEE. The V gene lost 0 bases and the J gene lost 4 bases, with 11 bases spanning the gap. The CDR3 has 14 amino acids. The CDR3 here is CASSVGPYQYEQYF. In DNA, the CDR3 is TGTGCCAGCAGCGTAGGGCCATACCAATACGAGCAGTACTTC.

The gene calls are TRBV19 and TRBJ2-7; D tentatively reads TRBD1 or TRBD2 (5 bases each). Trimming cost V 5 bases and J 3 bases, with 14 bases left between them. Germline V gene data show CDR1 as LNHDA and CDR2 as SQIVND (reference sequence). CDR3 length: 14 residues. The CDR3 DNA sequence: TGTGCCAGTAGTCCTTCGGGGCCCGACTACGAGCAGTACTTC. Its translation is CASSPSGPDYEQYF.

The chain joins TRBV2 to TRBJ1-6; D unclear. Germline lookup yields CDR1 SNHLY and CDR2 FYNNEI. The CDR3 covers 14 residues. V dropped 8 bases and J dropped 6 bases, with 14 bases sitting between them. The DNA of the CDR3 is TGTGCCAGCCCCCCGATGACTAGTAATTCACCCCTCCACTTT. Translating gives CASPPMTSNSPLHF.

CDR3 loop: CASSSFPGNTGELFF. DNA for the CDR3: TGTGCCAGCAGTTCTTTCCCAGGAAACACCGGGGAGCTGTTTTTT. The genes are TRBV7-3 and TRBJ2-2; no firm D call. Per the germline V gene, CDR1 is SGHTA and CDR2 is FQGTGA. Trimming stripped 6 bases from V and 2 bases from J, with 13 bases between. CDR3 size: 15 residues.

The CDR3 region has the DNA TGTGCCAGCAAGCTATTACGGACGGTAGGGGATGAGCAGTTCTTC. Translating gives CASKLLRTVGDEQFF. The genes are TRBV28 and TRBJ2-1, with D possibly matching TRBD1 (5 bases). CDR1 is MDHEN and CDR2 is SYDVKM in the germline V gene. The CDR3 is 15 residues long. V lost 7 bases to trimming and J lost 8 bases, with 21 bases between them.

This chain connects TRBV20-1 to TRBJ1-4, with D uncertain. Germline CDR1 is DFQATT and CDR2 is SNEGSKA (reference sequence). The CDR3 extends over 10 amino acids. V lost 6 bases to trimming and J lost 8 bases, with 7 bases between them. The CDR3 DNA follows: TGCAGTGCCATACAGGAAAAACTGTTTTTT. Its translation is CSAIQEKLFF.

The chain uses TRBV5-7 and TRBJ1-2, with D possibly being TRBD1 (6 bases). TRBV5-7 is given ORF status, its function remaining uncertain. The V and J ends lost 2 bases and 4 bases respectively, with 18 bases between them. The CDR3 length is 16 residues. The CDR3 DNA reads TGTGCCAGCAGCTTTTATTGGGGAGGGGGGCCCTATGGCTACACCTTC. Its translation is CASSFYWGGGPYGYTF.

The CDR3 sequence: CSASPQGRSNQPQHF. The CDR3 nucleotides read TGCAGTGCTAGTCCACAGGGACGTAGCAATCAGCCCCAGCATTTT. The chain combines TRBV20-1 with TRBJ1-5; tentative D call: TRBD1 (6 bases). The CDR3 is 15 residues long. Germline-derived CDR1 and CDR2 are DFQATT and SNEGSKA (reference sequence). Trimming pared 3 bases from V and 0 bases from J, leaving 12 bases between.

The V call is TRBV12-3 or TRBV12-4, the J call TRBJ1-4; D unclear. V lost 2 bases and J lost 8, with 9 bases in between. The CDR3 loop spans 13 amino acids. In DNA form, the CDR3 reads TGTGCCAGCAGTTTATATATACAAGAAAAACTGTTTTTT. It translates to CASSLYIQEKLFF.